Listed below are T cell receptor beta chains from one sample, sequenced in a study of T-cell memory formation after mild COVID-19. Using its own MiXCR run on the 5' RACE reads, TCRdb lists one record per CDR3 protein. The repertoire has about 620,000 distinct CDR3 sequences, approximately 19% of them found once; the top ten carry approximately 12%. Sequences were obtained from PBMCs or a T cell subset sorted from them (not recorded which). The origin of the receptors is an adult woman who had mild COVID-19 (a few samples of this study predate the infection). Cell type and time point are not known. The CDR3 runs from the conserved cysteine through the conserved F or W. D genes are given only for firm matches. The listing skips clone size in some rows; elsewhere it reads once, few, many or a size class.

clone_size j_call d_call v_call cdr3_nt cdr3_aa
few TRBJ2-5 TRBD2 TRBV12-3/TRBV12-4 TGTGCCAGCAGGTCGTCCGGGGGGGGGCAAGAGACCCAGTACTTC CASRSSGGGQETQYF
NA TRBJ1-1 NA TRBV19 TGTGCCAGTAGTATAGCGAGCGGGACACCTGAAAACACTGAAGCTTTCTTT CASSIASGTPENTEAFF
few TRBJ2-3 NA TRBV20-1 TGCAGTGCGGTAGCCCCTTTTGACCCCACAGATACGCAGTATTTT CSAVAPFDPTDTQYF
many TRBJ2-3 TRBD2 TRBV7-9 TGTGCCAGCAGCTTTATCGGTAGCGGGAGTAACCGCACAGATACGCAGTATTTT CASSFIGSGSNRTDTQYF
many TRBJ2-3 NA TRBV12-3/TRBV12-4 TGTGCCAGCAGTTCCGGCGGCGGAGATACGCAGTATTTT CASSSGGGDTQYF
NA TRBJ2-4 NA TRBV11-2 TGTGCCAGCAGCCAGCCTCCACTAGGGGCCAAAAACATTCAGTACTTC CASSQPPLGAKNIQYF
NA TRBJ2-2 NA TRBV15 TGTGCCACCAGCAGAGATAGGGGGAACACCGGGGAGCTGTTTTTT CATSRDRGNTGELFF
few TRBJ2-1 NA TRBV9 TGTGCCAGCAGCGTAGCGCCTTACGACAATGAGCAGTTCTTC CASSVAPYDNEQFF
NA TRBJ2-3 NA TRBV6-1 TGTGCCAGCAGTCTTTTCGGGGGTCAAAGCACAGATACGCAGTATTTT CASSLFGGQSTDTQYF
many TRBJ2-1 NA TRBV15 TGTGCCACCAGCAGAGATAGACGGGAGAACCAGTTCTTC CATSRDRRENQFF
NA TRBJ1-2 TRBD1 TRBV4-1 TGCGCCAGCAGCCAAGTCCGAGGACAGGGGGAAAGGAATGGCTACACCTTC CASSQVRGQGERNGYTF
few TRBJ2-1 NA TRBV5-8 TGTGCCAGCAGCTTGCGCGGATCAGCCTACAATGAGCAGTTCTTC CASSLRGSAYNEQFF
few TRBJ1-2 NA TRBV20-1 TGCAGTGCCCACCAGCCAGGGCGCGGCTACACCTTC CSAHQPGRGYTF
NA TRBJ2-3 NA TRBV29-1 TGCAGCGTTGACGGGGCAGGGGGCACAGATACGCAGTATTTT CSVDGAGGTDTQYF
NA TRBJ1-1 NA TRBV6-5 TGTGCCAGCAGTTACGGCGGTTGGAATACTGAAGCTTTCTTT CASSYGGWNTEAFF
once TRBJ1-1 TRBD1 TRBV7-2 TGTGCCAGCAGCTCCGTGACAGGGTCGAACACTGAAGCTTTCTTT CASSSVTGSNTEAFF
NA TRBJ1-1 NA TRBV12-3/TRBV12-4 TGTGCCAGCAGTTTCCAGGGTAAGGGCACTGAAGCTTTCTTT CASSFQGKGTEAFF
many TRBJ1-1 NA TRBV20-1 TGCAGTGCGGATAAAGGGGGGGCGGATACTGAAGCTTTCTTT CSADKGGADTEAFF
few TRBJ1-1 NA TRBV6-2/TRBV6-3 TGTGCCAGCAGTTACCCGGTCTTAAGGAGTACTGAAGCTTTCTTT CASSYPVLRSTEAFF
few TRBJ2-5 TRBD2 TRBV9 TGTGCCAGCAGCGCTCAAGCGGGGCTGATCCAAGAGACCCAGTACTTC CASSAQAGLIQETQYF
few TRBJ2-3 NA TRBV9 TGTGCCAGCAGCGTAGCCCGGGGAGATACGCAGTATTTT CASSVARGDTQYF
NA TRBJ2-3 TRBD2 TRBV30 TGTGCCTGGAGTGTACGTATCGCGGGACTAAGCACAGATACGCAGTATTTT CAWSVRIAGLSTDTQYF
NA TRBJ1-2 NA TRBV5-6 TGTGCCAGCAGCAGGCAATCCGGGACGAAGAACTATGGCTACACCTTC CASSRQSGTKNYGYTF
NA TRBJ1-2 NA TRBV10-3 TGTGCCATCAGTGCGACAGGCTCCCCTAACTATGGCTACACCTTC CAISATGSPNYGYTF
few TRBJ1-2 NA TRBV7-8 TGTGCCAGCAGCTCTCCGATCGACCTATTGGCTGGTGGCTACACCTTC CASSSPIDLLAGGYTF
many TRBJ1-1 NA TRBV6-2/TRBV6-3 TGTGCCAGCAGTTACTCGGGGGAAAACACTGAAGCTTTCTTT CASSYSGENTEAFF
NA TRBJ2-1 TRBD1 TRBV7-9 TGTGCCAGCAGCTTACTGCGGACAGGGGTAAATGAGCAGTTCTTC CASSLLRTGVNEQFF
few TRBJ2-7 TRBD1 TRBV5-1 TGCGCCAGCAGCCCCCTTGGGGACAGGGTTAACGAGCAGTACTTC CASSPLGDRVNEQYF
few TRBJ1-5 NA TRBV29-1 NA CSVEVAVGTRHF
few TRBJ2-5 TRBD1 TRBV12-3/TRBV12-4 TGTGCCAGCAGCCCTAGGGACAGGGGAGACGAGACCCAGTACTTC CASSPRDRGDETQYF
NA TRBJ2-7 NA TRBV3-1 TGTGCCAGCAGCCCCGGGACGGCTGGTGGTCTGAGGCAGTACTTC CASSPGTAGGLRQYF
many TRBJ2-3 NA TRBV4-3 TGCGCCAGCAGCCAAGTGCTCTTAGATACGCAGTATTTT CASSQVLLDTQYF
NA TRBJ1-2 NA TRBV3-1 TGTGCCAGCAGCCTAGGGTGGAACTATGGCTACACCTTC CASSLGWNYGYTF
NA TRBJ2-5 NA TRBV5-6 TGTGCCAGCAGCTTGCAGGGTTGGCAGGAGACCCAGTACTTC CASSLQGWQETQYF
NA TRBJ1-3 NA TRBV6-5 TGTGCCAGCAGATCCCTGGGCAGGGCCCCGTCTGGAAACACCATATATTTT CASRSLGRAPSGNTIYF
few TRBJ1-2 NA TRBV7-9 TGTGCCAGCAGCTTAGCGCCGGCAGGGAACTATGGCTACACCTTC CASSLAPAGNYGYTF
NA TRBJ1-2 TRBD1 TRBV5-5 TGTGCCAGCAGCTCAGGACAGGGTCCATATGGCTACACCTTC CASSSGQGPYGYTF
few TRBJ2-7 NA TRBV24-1 TGTGCCACCAGTGAGACAGTTCTCGGCGAGCAGTACTTC CATSETVLGEQYF
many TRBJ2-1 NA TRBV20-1 TGCAGTGCTACCCCACCCCTCGGGGTCTACAATGAGCAGTTCTTC CSATPPLGVYNEQFF
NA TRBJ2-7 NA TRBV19 TGTGCCAGTAGTCTTTGGGCCGGGAGCTCCTACGAGCAGTACTTC CASSLWAGSSYEQYF
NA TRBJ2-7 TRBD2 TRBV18 TGTGCCAGCTCAGGTGACGGGGGGAAATCTTACGAGCAGTACTTC CASSGDGGKSYEQYF
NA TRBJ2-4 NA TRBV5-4 TGTGCCAGCAGCCACCTAGGGGTTTCGGCGACCTACACCGGAAACATTCAGTACTTC CASSHLGVSATYTGNIQYF
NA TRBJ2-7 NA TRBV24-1 TGTGCCGTTGGGGGGGGCCCCTACGAGCAGTACTTC CAVGGGPYEQYF
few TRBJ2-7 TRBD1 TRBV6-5 TGTGCCAGCAGTTACTTGCGGACAGGGGTCGACGAGCAGTACTTC CASSYLRTGVDEQYF
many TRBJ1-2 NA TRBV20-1 TGCAGTGCTACAAACCCAGGTGCTAACTATGGCTACACCTTC CSATNPGANYGYTF
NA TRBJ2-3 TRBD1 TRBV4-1 TGCGCCAGCAGAAGTGCAGGGGGCTATAACGCAGATACGCAGTATTTT CASRSAGGYNADTQYF